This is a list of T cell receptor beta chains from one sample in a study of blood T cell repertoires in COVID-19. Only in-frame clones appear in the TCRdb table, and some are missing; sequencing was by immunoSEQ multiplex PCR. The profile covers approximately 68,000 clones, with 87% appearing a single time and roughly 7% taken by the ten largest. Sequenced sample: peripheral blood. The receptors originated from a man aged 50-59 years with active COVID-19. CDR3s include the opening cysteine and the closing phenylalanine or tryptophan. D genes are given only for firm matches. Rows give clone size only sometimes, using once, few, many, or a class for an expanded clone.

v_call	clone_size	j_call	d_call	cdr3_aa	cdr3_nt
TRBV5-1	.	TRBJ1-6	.	CASSYRGGSPLHF	TGCGCCAGCAGCTACCGGGGAGGCTCACCCCTCCACTTT
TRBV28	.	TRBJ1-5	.	CASSPQHRDTYNQPQHF	TGTGCCAGCAGTCCCCAACACCGGGACACCTATAATCAGCCCCAGCATTTT
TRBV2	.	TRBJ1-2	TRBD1	CASSTTGGPTSGYTF	TGTGCCAGCAGTACGACAGGGGGCCCTACTAGTGGCTACACCTTC
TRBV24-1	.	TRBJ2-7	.	CATSDLFGNEQYF	TGTGCCACCAGTGATTTGTTCGGGAACGAGCAGTACTTC
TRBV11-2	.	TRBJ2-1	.	CASSPSRGNEQFF	TGTGCCAGCAGCCCCAGCCGAGGGAATGAGCAGTTCTTC
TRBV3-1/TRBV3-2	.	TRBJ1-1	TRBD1	CASSQEQGAPEAFF	TGTGCCAGCAGCCAGGAGCAGGGGGCACCTGAAGCTTTCTTT
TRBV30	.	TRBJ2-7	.	CAWSRGGGGSYEQYF	TGTGCCTGGAGCCGGGGAGGGGGGGGCTCCTACGAGCAGTACTTC
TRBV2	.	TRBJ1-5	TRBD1	CASSGDRGVSQPQHF	TGTGCCAGCAGTGGGGACAGGGGGGTTTCTCAGCCCCAGCATTTT
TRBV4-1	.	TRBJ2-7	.	CASSPNGNRRQYF	TGCGCCAGCAGCCCCAACGGAAACAGAAGGCAGTACTTC
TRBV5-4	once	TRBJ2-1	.	CASSLLTGNEQFF	TGTGCCAGCAGCTTATTAACGGGGAATGAGCAGTTCTTC
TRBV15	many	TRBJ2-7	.	CATSRSQGREQYF	TGTGCCACCAGCAGGTCACAGGGAAGAGAGCAGTACTTC
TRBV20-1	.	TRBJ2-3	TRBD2	CSASLAGGTDTQYF	TGCAGTGCTAGTCTAGCGGGAGGCACAGATACGCAGTATTTT
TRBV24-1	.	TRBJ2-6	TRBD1	CATSDPGTALRGANVLTF	TGTGCCACCAGTGATCCCGGGACAGCACTCCGAGGGGCCAACGTCCTGACTTTC
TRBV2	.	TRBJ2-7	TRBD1	CASRAETGSSYEQYF	TGTGCCAGCAGAGCCGAGACAGGGAGCTCCTACGAGCAGTACTTC
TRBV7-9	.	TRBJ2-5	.	CASSLGGQETQYF	TGTGCCAGCAGCTTGGGGGGTCAAGAGACCCAGTACTTC
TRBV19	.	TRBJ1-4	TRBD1	CASSSDRSNEKLFF	TGTGCCAGTAGTTCGGACAGGAGTAATGAAAAACTGTTTTTT
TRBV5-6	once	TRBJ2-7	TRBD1	CASSDTGQGQYF	TGTGCCAGCAGCGACACCGGACAGGGCCAGTACTTC
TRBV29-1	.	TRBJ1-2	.	CSVENGGYTF	TGCAGCGTTGAGAACGGTGGCTACACCTTC
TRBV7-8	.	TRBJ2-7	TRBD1	CASSAPGTGVSEQYF	TGTGCCAGCAGCGCTCCCGGGACAGGGGTGAGCGAGCAGTACTTC
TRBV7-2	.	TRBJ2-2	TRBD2	CASSLALAANTGELFF	TGTGCCAGCAGCTTAGCACTAGCGGCGAACACCGGGGAGCTGTTTTTT
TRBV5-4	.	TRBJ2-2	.	CASSPRQVNTGELFF	TGTGCCAGCAGCCCCCGACAGGTTAACACCGGGGAGCTGTTTTTT
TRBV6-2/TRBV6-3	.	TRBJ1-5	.	CASSYSRTQGGHPNQPQHF	TGTGCCAGCAGTTACTCCCGAACACAGGGTGGCCACCCAAATCAGCCCCAGCATTTT